The TCR beta chain under discussion was sequenced for a study of cytomegalovirus exposure and HLA in healthy donors. PCR primers comprised 60 Vbeta and 13 Jbeta primers. Profiling relied on immunoSEQ multiplex PCR, and the TCRdb table lists in-frame clones only, not all of them. The sample has 100,000 or so clones, approximately 80% seen once; the top ten hold 3.4%. This clone was observed once. The antigen is undetermined. Looked up from germline, CDR1 is LNHDA and CDR2 is SQIVND (reference sequence). J was trimmed by 6 bases and V by 3 bases; bases with no gene match: 11. The CDR3 is made up of 16 amino acids. Study-wide points: The study recorded about 160 TCR beta chains that were cytomegalovirus-associated.

Specimen: PBMCs. The chain links TRBV19 to TRBJ1-5; TRBD1 aligns across 7 bases. The sequence came from a man aged 25-45 years in good health and CMV-seropositive. In DNA form, the CDR3 reads TGTGCCAGTAGTATCCTATTACAGGGGTTTGGTCAGCCCCAGCATTTT. Its translation is CASSILLQGFGQPQHF. The variable domain in full, completed from reference TRBV19 and TRBJ1-5, reads DGGITQSPKYLFRKEGQNVTLSCEQNLNHDAMYWYRQDPGQGLRLIYYSQIVNDFQKGDIAEGYSVSREKKESFPLTVTSAQKNPTAFYLCASSILLQGFGQPQHFGDGTRLSIL.